Below, one T cell receptor beta chain is given with its context. Its antigen is unknown. These data originate in a study of T cells in tumors after PD-1 blockade. Overall study findings and caveats: Two pre-treatment samples showed no clonal replacement between them. Some novel exhausted tumor clones appeared in pre-treatment blood, suggesting peripheral recruitment.

Repertoires were generated with immunoSEQ multiplex PCR, while TCRdb's copy carries only in-frame clones and drops some. The sample lists around 4,800 clones; roughly three fifths were seen once. CDR1 is SGHDT and CDR2 is YYEEEE in the germline V gene. Trimming stripped 0 bases from V and 0 bases from J, with 10 bases between. This CDR3 has 16 amino acids. Before and after PD-1 blockade, biopsies were collected from the same primary tumor site. The chain has TRBV5-6 and TRBJ2-4, with D hard to call. The starting material was tumor tissue, obtained after anti-PD-1 treatment. This TCR was recovered from a human donor with basal cell carcinoma. The CDR3 sequence: CASSLVGTLAKNIQYF. DNA for the CDR3: TGTGCCAGCAGCTTGGTGGGCACCTTAGCCAAAAACATTCAGTACTTC.